Following are 10 T cell receptor beta chains from one sample sequenced in a study of T cell repertoires in aging, cancer and after chemotherapy. Rearranged V-D-J TRB sequences were amplified with a mixed TRB-A/B primer pool. TCRdb independently ran MiXCR on the multiplex PCR reads; one entry per CDR3 protein. The data hold just over 1,000 distinct CDR3 sequences, with 25% to 30% observed a single time. The template was genomic DNA from peripheral blood, not RNA. The specimen was blood. These receptors were collected from a human donor with a solid tumor.

The chain couples TRBV14 to TRBJ2-7, with 8 bases that match TRBD2. Germline V CDR1 and CDR2: SGHDN, FVKESK. After removal of 1 base from V and 2 bases from J, the junction contained 4 bases not matched to a gene. The CDR3 has 15 amino acids. The CDR3 coding sequence is TGTGCCAGCAGCCAAGGGCTAGCGGGTCCCTACGAGCAGTACTTC. It specifies CASSQGLAGPYEQYF.

This clonotype is medium-sized. The chain carries TRBV18 and TRBJ2-7; TRBD2 aligns across 10 bases. Per the germline V gene, CDR1 is KGHSH and CDR2 is LQKENI. V trimming: 1 base; J trimming: 4 bases; junction bases outside the gene matches: 4. The CDR3 extends over 15 amino acids. The CDR3 loop is CASSPRQREGYEQYF. The CDR3 DNA follows: TGTGCCAGCTCACCACGACAGCGGGAGGGTTACGAGCAGTACTTC.

Sample share makes this clonotype medium-sized. This chain links TRBV13 with TRBJ2-1, with TRBD2 matching over 7 bases. Germline assignment: CDR1 PRHDT and CDR2 FYEKMQ (reference sequence). V lost 5 bases, J lost 4 bases, and 8 bases stayed unmatched. The CDR3 is made up of 15 amino acids. CDR3 in amino acids: CASSPRAGAYNEQFF. CDR3 DNA: TGTGCCAGCAGCCCGAGGGCGGGAGCTTACAATGAGCAGTTCTTC.

This clonotype is labeled large. The chain is built from TRBV11-1 and TRBJ2-7; TRBD1 agrees at 7 bases. CDR1 and CDR2 (germline): SGHAT, FQDESV (reference sequence). With 5 bases clipped from V and 0 bases from J, the junction kept 7 bases outside the gene matches. The CDR3 extends over 15 amino acids. As DNA, the CDR3 is TGTGCCAGCAGCCCACAGGGGCCCAGCTCCTACGAGCAGTACTTC. This encodes CASSPQGPSSYEQYF.

The chain uses TRBV18 and TRBJ2-4; D might be TRBD1 (6 bases). Trimming removed 6 bases from V and 6 bases from J, with 30 bases in between. The CDR3 totals 19 residues. Looked up from germline, CDR1 is KGHSH and CDR2 is LQKENI. The CDR3 reads CASSPVPGHPLIRGNIQYF. The CDR3 DNA is TGTGCCAGCTCGCCAGTCCCGGGACACCCCTTGATTCGCGGAAACATTCAGTACTTC.

Of note for this clonotype: A much larger clone differs from this one at a single base, so this may be a read error. The chain joins TRBV27 to TRBJ2-7; 7 bases map to TRBD1. Looked up from germline, CDR1 is MNHEY and CDR2 is SMNVEV (reference sequence). The CDR3 has 16 residues. The CDR3 sequence is CANSFRQGTSPYEQYF. The CDR3 nucleotides are TGTGCCAACAGTTTCCGACAGGGTACATCACCCTACGAGCAGTACTTC.

In its sample, this clonotype ranks as medium-sized. CDR3 amino acids: CASSPRMGGSNQPQHF. The CDR3 coding sequence is TGTGCCAGCTCACCACGGATGGGAGGGAGCAATCAGCCCCAGCATTTT. The rearrangement joins TRBV18 to TRBJ1-5; D ambiguous. The V gene lost 1 base and the J gene lost 1 base, with 11 bases spanning the gap. Germline values: CDR1 KGHSH, CDR2 LQKENI. The CDR3 has 16 residues.

This clonotype is judged large. The chain uses TRBV27 and TRBJ2-1, with D possibly matching TRBD2 (5 bases). The CDR3 totals 12 residues. Germline CDR1 MNHEY, CDR2 SMNVEV (reference sequence). Trimming removed 6 bases at V and 9 bases at J, with 12 bases between. The CDR3 DNA follows: TGTGCCAGCAGGCTAGCCTGGGGTGAGCAGTTCTTC. Translated: CASRLAWGEQFF.

As to this clonotype: Since a much larger clone is just one base distant, this may be a read error. This chain connects TRBV12-3 or TRBV12-4 to TRBJ2-2; D is uncertain. The CDR3 is 15 residues long. CDR3 bases: TGTGCCAGCAGTTTAAATTTGCTGGGGAACGGGCAGCTGTTTTTT. Its protein is CASSLNLLGNGQLFF.

The J gene is TRBJ1-1, the V gene TRBV7-9; TRBD1 is a possible D gene (6 bases). From germline, CDR1 is SEHNR and CDR2 FQNEAQ (reference sequence). The CDR3 is 14 residues long. V lost 4 bases, J lost 4 bases, and 13 bases lay in between. This CDR3 is CASSSGGGPTEAFF. CDR3 in DNA: TGTGCCAGCAGCTCGGGTGGGGGGCCCACTGAAGCTTTCTTT. The full variable domain, in which reference TRBV7-9 and TRBJ1-1 provide the parts outside the CDR3, is DTGVSQNPRHKITKRGQNVTFRCDPISEHNRLYWYRQTLGQGPEFLTYFQNEAQLEKSRLLSDRFSAERPKGSFSTLEIQRTEQGDSAMYLCASSSGGGPTEAFFGQGTRLTVV.